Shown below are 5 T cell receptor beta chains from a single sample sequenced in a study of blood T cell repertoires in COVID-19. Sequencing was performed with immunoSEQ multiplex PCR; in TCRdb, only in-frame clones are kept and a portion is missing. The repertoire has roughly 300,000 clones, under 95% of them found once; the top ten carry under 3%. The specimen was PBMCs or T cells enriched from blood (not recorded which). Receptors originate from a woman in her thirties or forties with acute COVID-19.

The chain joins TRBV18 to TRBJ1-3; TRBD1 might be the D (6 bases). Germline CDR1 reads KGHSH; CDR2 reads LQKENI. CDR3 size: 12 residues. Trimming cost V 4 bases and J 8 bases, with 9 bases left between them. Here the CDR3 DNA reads TGTGCCAGCTCACTACAGGGTTACACCATATATTTT. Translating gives CASSLQGYTIYF.

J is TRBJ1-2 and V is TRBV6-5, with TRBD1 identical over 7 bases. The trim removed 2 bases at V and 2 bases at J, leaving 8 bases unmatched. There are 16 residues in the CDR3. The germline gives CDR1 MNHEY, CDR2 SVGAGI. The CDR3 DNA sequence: TGTGCCAGCAGTTACGATGGGACAGCTAAAAACTATGGCTACACCTTC. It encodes CASSYDGTAKNYGYTF.

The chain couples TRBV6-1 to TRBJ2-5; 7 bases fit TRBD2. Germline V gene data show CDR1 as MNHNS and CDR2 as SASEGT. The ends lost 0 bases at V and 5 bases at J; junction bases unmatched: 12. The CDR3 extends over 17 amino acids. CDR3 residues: CASSEAGGSPLRETQYF. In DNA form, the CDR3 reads TGTGCCAGCAGTGAAGCGGGCGGGAGCCCTTTAAGGGAGACCCAGTACTTC.

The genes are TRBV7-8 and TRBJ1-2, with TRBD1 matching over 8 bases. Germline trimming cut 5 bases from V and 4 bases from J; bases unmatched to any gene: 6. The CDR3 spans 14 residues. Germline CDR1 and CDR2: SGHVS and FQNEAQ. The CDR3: CASSPQGAGYGYTF. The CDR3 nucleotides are TGTGCCAGCAGCCCTCAGGGGGCCGGCTATGGCTACACCTTC.

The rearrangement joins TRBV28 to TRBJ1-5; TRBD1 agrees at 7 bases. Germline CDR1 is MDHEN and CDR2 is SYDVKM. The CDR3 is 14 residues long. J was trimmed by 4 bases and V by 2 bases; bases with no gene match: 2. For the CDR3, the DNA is TGTGCCAGCAGTTTAGGGACAGCAAATCAGCCCCAGCATTTT. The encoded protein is CASSLGTANQPQHF.